This TCR beta chain was recorded in a study of T cell repertoires in cytomegalovirus infection. Study details: Signatures in public TCR beta sequences pointed to both CMV infection and matching HLA type. Points from the study as a whole: Frequencies of public TCR beta families were cumulated, and this identified carriers of CMV plus the relevant HLA. HLA-C-restricted, CMV-specific TCR beta clonotypes were dominant ex vivo.

TCRdb passed the reads through MiXCR, listing each CDR3 protein once. Of nearly 650,000 distinct CDR3 sequences detected, about 24% appear once; the ten largest clones hold around 8%. This clonotype was detected ten times or more. The antigen remains unidentified. The CDR3 is made up of 14 amino acids. Trimming left V 3 bases short and J 3 bases short, with 9 bases between. Looked up from germline, CDR1 is SEHNR and CDR2 is FQNEAQ (reference sequence). The specimen was CD8+ T cells from PBMCs. The chain employs TRBV7-9 and TRBJ1-5; no reliable D call. The receptor was derived from a human donor in good health (CMV status not recorded). Some clones in this sample may be carry-over from other donors' samples. CDR3 coding DNA: TGTGCCAGCAGCTTTACCGGGAACAATCAGCCCCAGCATTTT. Protein product: CASSFTGNNQPQHF.